This T cell receptor (beta chain) is drawn from a study of T cells in Graves' hyperthyroidism and ophthalmopathy. About the study: Peripheral blood samples were taken at initial diagnosis, prior to any treatment.

TCR beta CDR3 regions were amplified from RNA transcripts. When the TCR CDR3 underwent first-round RT-PCR, the HTBI primer set was used. TCRdb passed the multiplex PCR reads through MiXCR, listing each CDR3 protein once. The top ten hold about a sixth of the sample, which has some 690,000 distinct CDR3 sequences, about 18% seen once. This clonotype occurred many times. Trimming took 4 bases from V and 1 from J, leaving 13 bases between them. The CDR3 loop spans 15 amino acids. Germline V lookup: CDR1 ENHRY, CDR2 SYGVKD. This TCR was recovered from a man between 50 and 59 years old with Graves' hyperthyroidism. This chain uses TRBV10-3 with TRBJ1-1; D not certain. Sequencing was performed on blood. The DNA of the CDR3 is TGTGCCATCAGTGCCGACATGGCGCCGAACACTGAAGCTTTCTTT. Amino acids: CAISADMAPNTEAFF.